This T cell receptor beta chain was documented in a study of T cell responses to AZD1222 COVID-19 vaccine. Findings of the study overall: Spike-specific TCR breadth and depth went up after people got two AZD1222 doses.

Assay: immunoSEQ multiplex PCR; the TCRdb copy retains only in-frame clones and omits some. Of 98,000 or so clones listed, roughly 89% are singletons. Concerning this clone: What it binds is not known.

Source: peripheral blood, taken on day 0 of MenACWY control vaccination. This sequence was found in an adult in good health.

DNA for the CDR3: TGTGCCAGCAGCTTGGTGGTGCAGGGTGAAGCTTTCTTT. It yields the protein CASSLVVQGEAFF. The chain uses TRBV5-6 and TRBJ1-1, with D perhaps TRBD1 (5 bases). The CDR3 contains 13 residues. Germline CDR1 SGHDT, CDR2 YYEEEE. With 0 bases removed from V and 7 bases from J, the gap between germline ends came to 10 bases.